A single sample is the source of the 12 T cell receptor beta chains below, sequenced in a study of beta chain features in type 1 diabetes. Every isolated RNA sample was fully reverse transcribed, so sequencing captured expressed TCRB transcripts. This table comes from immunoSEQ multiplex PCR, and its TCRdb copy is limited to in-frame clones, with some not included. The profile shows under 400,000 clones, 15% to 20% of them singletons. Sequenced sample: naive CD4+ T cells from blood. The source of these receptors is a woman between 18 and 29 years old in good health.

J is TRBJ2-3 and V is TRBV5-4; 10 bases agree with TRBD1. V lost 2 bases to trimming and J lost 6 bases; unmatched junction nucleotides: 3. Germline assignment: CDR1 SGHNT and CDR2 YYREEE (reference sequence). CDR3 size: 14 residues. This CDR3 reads CASSFDRGRDTQYF. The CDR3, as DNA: TGTGCCAGCAGCTTCGACAGGGGGCGGGATACGCAGTATTTT.

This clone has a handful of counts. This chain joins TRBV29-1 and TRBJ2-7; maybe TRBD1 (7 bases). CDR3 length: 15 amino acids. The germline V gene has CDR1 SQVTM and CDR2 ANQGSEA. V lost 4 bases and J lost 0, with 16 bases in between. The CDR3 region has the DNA TGCAGCGTTGGGGGGGTACGACAGGGCTCCTACGAGCAGTACTTC. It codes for CSVGGVRQGSYEQYF.

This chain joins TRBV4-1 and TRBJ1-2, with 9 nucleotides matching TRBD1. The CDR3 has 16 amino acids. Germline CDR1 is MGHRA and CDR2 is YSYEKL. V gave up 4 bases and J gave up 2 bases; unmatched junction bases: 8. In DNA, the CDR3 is TGCGCCAGCAGCCTCGGGACAGGGTGGACGAACTATGGCTACACCTTC. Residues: CASSLGTGWTNYGYTF.

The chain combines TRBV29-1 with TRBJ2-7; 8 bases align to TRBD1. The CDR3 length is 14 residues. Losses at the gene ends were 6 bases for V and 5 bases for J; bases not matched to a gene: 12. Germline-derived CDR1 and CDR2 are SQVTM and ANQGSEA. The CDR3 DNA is TGCAGCGTAGGAATTGGACAGGGCAGTCACGAGCAGTACTTC. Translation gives CSVGIGQGSHEQYF.

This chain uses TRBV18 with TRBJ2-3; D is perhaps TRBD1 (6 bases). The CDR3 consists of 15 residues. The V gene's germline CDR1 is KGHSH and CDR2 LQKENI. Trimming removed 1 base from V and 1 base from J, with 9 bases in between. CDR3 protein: CASSPRYRGTDTQYF. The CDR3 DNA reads TGTGCCAGCTCACCACGGTACAGGGGCACAGATACGCAGTATTTT.

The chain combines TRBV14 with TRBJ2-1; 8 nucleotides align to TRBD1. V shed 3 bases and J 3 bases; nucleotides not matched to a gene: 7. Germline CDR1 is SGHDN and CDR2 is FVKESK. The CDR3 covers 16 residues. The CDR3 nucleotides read TGTGCCAGCAGCCAGACCGGGACAGGTGACTACAATGAGCAGTTCTTC. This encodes CASSQTGTGDYNEQFF. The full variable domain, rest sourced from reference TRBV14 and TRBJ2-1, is EAGVTQFPSHSVIEKGQTVTLRCDPISGHDNLYWYRRVMGKEIKFLLHFVKESKQDESGMPNNRFLAERTGGTYSTLKVQPAELEDSGVYFCASSQTGTGDYNEQFFGPGTRLTVL.

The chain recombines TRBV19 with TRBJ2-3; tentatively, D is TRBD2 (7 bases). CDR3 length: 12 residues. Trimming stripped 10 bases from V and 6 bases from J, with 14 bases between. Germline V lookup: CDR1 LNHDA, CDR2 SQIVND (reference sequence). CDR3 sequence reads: CATTPGGDTQYF. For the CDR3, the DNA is TGTGCCACCACCCCGGGGGGCGATACGCAGTATTTT.

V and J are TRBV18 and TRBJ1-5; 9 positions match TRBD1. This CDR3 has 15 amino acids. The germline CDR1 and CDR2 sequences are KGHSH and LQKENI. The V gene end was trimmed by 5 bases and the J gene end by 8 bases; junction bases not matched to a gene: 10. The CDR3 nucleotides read TGTGCCAGCTCAGCCAACAGGGGGCCAATGGAGCCCCAGCATTTT. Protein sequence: CASSANRGPMEPQHF.

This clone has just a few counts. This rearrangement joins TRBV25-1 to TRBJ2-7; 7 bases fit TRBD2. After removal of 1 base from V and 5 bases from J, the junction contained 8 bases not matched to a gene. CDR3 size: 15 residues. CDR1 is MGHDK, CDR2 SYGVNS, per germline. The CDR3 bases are TGTGCCAGCAGTGAATTAGGACTAGGAGTTCACGAGCAGTACTTC. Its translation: CASSELGLGVHEQYF.

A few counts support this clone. The CDR3 protein is CASSSDYRNLNIQYF. CDR3 nucleotide sequence: TGTGCCAGCTCGTCGGACTATCGGAACCTAAACATTCAGTACTTC. The chain is built from TRBV18 and TRBJ2-4; D possibly corresponds to TRBD2 (6 bases). CDR1 is KGHSH and CDR2 is LQKENI in the germline V gene. The length of the CDR3 is 15 residues. V shed 6 bases and J shed 6 bases, with 18 bases lying between them.

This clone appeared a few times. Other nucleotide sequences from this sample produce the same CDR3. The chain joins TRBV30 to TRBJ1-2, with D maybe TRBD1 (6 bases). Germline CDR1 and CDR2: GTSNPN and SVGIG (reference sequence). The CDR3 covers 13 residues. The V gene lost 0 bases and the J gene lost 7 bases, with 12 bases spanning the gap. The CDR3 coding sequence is TGTGCCTGGAGTGTAGGCGGGGGCGTTGGCTACACCTTC. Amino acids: CAWSVGGGVGYTF.

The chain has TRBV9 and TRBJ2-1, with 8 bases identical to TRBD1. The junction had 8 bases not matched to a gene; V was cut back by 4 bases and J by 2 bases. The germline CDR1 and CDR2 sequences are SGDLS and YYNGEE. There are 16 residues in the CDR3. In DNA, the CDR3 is TGTGCCAGCAGCCCTCGACAGGGGAACACCTACAATGAGCAGTTCTTC. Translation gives CASSPRQGNTYNEQFF.